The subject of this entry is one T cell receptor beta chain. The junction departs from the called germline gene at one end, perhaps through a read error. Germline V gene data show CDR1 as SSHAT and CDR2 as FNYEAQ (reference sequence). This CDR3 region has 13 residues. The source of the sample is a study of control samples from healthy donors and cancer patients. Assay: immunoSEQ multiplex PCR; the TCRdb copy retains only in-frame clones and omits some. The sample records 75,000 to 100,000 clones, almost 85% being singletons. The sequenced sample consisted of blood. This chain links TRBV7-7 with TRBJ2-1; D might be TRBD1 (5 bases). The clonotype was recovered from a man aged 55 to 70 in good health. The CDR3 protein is CASSSATVGEQFF. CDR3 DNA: TGTGCTAGCAGCTCCGCGACAGTAGGTGAGCAGTTCTTC.